This entry lists 13 T cell receptor beta chains sequenced from one sample in a study of T cell repertoires in ileal Crohn's disease. The assay was immunoSEQ multiplex PCR, and TCRdb's table has in-frame clones only and misses some. The sample has 15,000 or so clones; less than 90% are singletons. What was sequenced was ileal tissue. These receptor sequences come from an adult with Crohn's disease.

This rearrangement joins TRBV27 to TRBJ2-5; D remains ambiguous. The DNA end is a closer match to TRBJ2-7, so the J assignment may be wrong. Germline V gene sequence: CDR1 MNHEY, CDR2 SMNVEV (reference sequence). The CDR3 covers 13 residues. DNA for the CDR3: TGTGCCAGCAGTAGTCTTATGTCCTACGAGCAGTACTTC. Its translation is CASSSLMSYEQYF.

The chain is built from TRBV5-1 and TRBJ1-3, with a possible D match to TRBD1 (6 bases). This CDR3 comprises 19 residues. V lost 0 bases and J 0 bases, leaving 19 bases between the germline ends. Looked up from germline, CDR1 is SGHRS and CDR2 is YFSETQ. The CDR3 reads CASSLDRPLGGSSGNTIYF. The CDR3 region has the DNA TGCGCCAGCAGCTTGGATCGTCCTTTAGGGGGATCCTCTGGAAACACCATATATTTT.

Details on this clone: An end of the junction does not agree with germline; a read error may underlie this. J is TRBJ2-2 and V is TRBV9, with D possibly being TRBD1 (6 bases). Germline CDR1 SGDLS, CDR2 YYNGEE. The CDR3 extends over 17 amino acids. As DNA, the CDR3 is TGTGCCAGCAGCGTCGGGACACCTAACTTCGAACACCGGGGAGCTGTTTTT. Translated: CASSVGTPNFEHRGAVF.

V and J are TRBV5-5 and TRBJ1-1; possible D gene TRBD1, 5 bases. The CDR3 consists of 14 residues. CDR1 is SGHKS, CDR2 YYEKEE, per germline (reference sequence). Trimming took off 4 bases at V and 1 base at J, with 11 bases between the two ends. CDR3 DNA sequence: TGTGCCAGCAGCCGGGGGTCCGGGAACACTGAAGCTTTCTTT. As protein: CASSRGSGNTEAFF.

J is TRBJ2-2 and V is TRBV18; the match to TRBD2 covers 11 bases. With 0 bases clipped from V and 3 bases from J, the junction kept 0 bases outside the gene matches. Germline CDR1 and CDR2: KGHSH and LQKENI. The CDR3 spans 16 residues. The chain's CDR3 is CASSPPGLADTGELFF. CDR3 nucleotide sequence: TGTGCCAGCTCACCACCGGGACTAGCGGACACCGGGGAGCTGTTTTTT.

The chain has TRBV5-1 and TRBJ2-7; D unresolved. The germline V gene encodes CDR1 SGHRS and CDR2 YFSETQ. There are 13 residues in the CDR3. V lost 0 bases, J lost 5 bases, and 9 bases lay in between. CDR3 coding DNA: TGCGCCAGCAGCTTGGCCAATCATGACGAGCAGTACTTC. This gives the protein CASSLANHDEQYF.

The DNA for the CDR3 is TGCGCCAGCAGCCCCGGGACTAGAACAGATACGCAGTATTTT. Protein sequence: CASSPGTRTDTQYF. The chain carries TRBV5-1 and TRBJ2-3; 8 nucleotides match TRBD2. V was clipped by 4 bases and J by 3 bases; unmatched bases: 4. In germline, CDR1 is SGHRS, CDR2 YFSETQ. The CDR3 is 14 amino acids.

The chain recombines TRBV2 with TRBJ2-7; 9 nucleotides match TRBD2. CDR3 length: 13 residues. V dropped 7 bases and J dropped 4; count of bases not matched to a gene: 5. Germline CDR1 and CDR2: SNHLY and FYNNEI. The chain's CDR3 is CASMSSGGYEQYF. As DNA, the CDR3 is TGTGCCAGCATGAGCAGCGGGGGGTACGAGCAGTACTTC. The full variable domain, completed using reference TRBV2 and TRBJ2-7, is EPEVTQTPSHQVTQMGQEVILRCVPISNHLYFYWYRQILGQKVEFLVSFYNNEISEKSEIFDDQFSVERPDGSNFTLKIRSTKLEDSAMYFCASMSSGGYEQYFGPGTRLTVT.

V usage is TRBV27 and J usage is TRBJ2-5; 7 bases are a match to TRBD1. The germline V gene has CDR1 MNHEY and CDR2 SMNVEV (reference sequence). The length of the CDR3 is 15 residues. After removal of 5 bases from V and 4 bases from J, the junction contained 10 bases not matched to a gene. CDR3 in amino acids: CASSPFEPGGETQYF. In DNA form, the CDR3 reads TGTGCCAGCAGTCCCTTCGAGCCAGGGGGAGAGACCCAGTACTTC.

DNA for the CDR3: TGCGCCAGCGGTGGCGGGGTGGGGGTCGAGCAGTACTTC. It yields the protein CASGGGVGVEQYF. The rearrangement joins TRBV5-1 to TRBJ2-7, with D perhaps TRBD2 (6 bases). The CDR3 spans 13 residues. V was shortened by 7 bases and J by 6 bases, with 17 bases between the two germline ends. CDR1 SGHRS and CDR2 YFSETQ come from the germline V gene.

The chain is built from TRBV6-6 and TRBJ1-5, with 7 bases aligning to TRBD1. The germline gives CDR1 MNHNY, CDR2 SVGAGI (reference sequence). V trimming: 6 bases; J trimming: 1 base; junction bases outside the gene matches: 3. This CDR3 contains 14 residues. The CDR3 is CASSLGQSNQPQHF. CDR3 coding DNA: TGTGCCAGCAGCCTGGGACAGAGCAATCAGCCCCAGCATTTT.

The CDR3 region is CASSLGLNTEAFF. The CDR3 DNA follows: TGTGCCAGCTCTCTGGGGCTGAACACTGAAGCTTTCTTT. The chain is built from TRBV18 and TRBJ1-1; TRBD1 is a possible D gene (5 bases). V dropped 6 bases and J dropped 0 bases, with 8 bases sitting between them. The CDR3 consists of 13 residues. Per germline, CDR1 KGHSH and CDR2 LQKENI.

V is TRBV10-3 and J is TRBJ1-1, with 8 bases identical to TRBD1. CDR1 is ENHRY and CDR2 is SYGVKD in the germline V gene. This CDR3 contains 14 residues. J lost 0 bases, V lost 8 bases, and 5 bases had no gene match. The CDR3 here is CAIGGQGLNTEAFF. The CDR3 DNA follows: TGTGCCATCGGTGGACAGGGTTTGAACACTGAAGCTTTCTTT.